Sequencing of this TCR beta chain was carried out in a study of cytomegalovirus exposure and HLA in healthy donors. The study's findings and limits: According to a later analysis, most TCR beta chains associated with CMV appeared HLA-restricted. Reportedly, a later analysis found an Asian-associated ancestry cluster had fewer N-insertions than the approximately 700-donor mean.

Comment on this clone: Antigen unknown.

The PCR had 60 Vbeta and 13 Jbeta primers. Repertoires were generated with immunoSEQ multiplex PCR, while TCRdb's copy carries only in-frame clones and drops some. The table includes 100,000 to 150,000 clones, roughly 68% detected once. This CDR3 has 15 residues. V lost 1 base and J 4 bases, leaving 11 bases between the germline ends. In germline, CDR1 is LNHDA, CDR2 SQIVND (reference sequence). The origin of this receptor is a woman between 50 and 59 years old in good health and CMV-seropositive. Sequences were obtained from PBMCs. The rearrangement uses TRBV19 and TRBJ1-3; D remains ambiguous. The CDR3, as DNA: TGTGCCAGTAGTATAGCCCTGCACCGGGGAAACACCATATATTTT. Translation: CASSIALHRGNTIYF.